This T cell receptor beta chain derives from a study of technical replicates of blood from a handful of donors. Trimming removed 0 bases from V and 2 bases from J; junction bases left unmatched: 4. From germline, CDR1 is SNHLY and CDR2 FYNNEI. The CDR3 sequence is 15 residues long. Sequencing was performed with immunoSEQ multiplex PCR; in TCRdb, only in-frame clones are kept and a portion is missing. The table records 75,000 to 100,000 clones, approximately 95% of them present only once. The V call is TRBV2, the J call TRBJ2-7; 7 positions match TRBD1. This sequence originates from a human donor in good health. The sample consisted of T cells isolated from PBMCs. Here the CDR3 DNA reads TGTGCCAGCAGTGAAGCTCAGGGGGTGACCTACGAGCAGTACTTC. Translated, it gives CASSEAQGVTYEQYF. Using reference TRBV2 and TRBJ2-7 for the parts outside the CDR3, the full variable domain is EPEVTQTPSHQVTQMGQEVILRCVPISNHLYFYWYRQILGQKVEFLVSFYNNEISEKSEIFDDQFSVERPDGSNFTLKIRSTKLEDSAMYFCASSEAQGVTYEQYFGPGTRLTVT.